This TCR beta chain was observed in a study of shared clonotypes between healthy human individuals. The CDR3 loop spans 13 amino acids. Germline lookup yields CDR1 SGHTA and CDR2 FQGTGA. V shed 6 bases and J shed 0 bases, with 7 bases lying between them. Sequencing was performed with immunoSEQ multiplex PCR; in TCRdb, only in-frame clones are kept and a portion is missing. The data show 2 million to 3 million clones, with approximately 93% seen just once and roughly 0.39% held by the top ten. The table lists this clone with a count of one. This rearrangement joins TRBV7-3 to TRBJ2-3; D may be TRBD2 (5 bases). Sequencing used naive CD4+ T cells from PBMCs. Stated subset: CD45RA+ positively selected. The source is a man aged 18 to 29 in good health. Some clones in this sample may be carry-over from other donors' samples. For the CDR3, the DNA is TGTGCCAGCAGTGGCGGGAGCACAGATACGCAGTATTTT. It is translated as CASSGGSTDTQYF.